A selection of T cell receptor beta chains follows, all from one sample in a study of lymphopenia after photon versus proton radiotherapy. Clones were read by immunoSEQ multiplex PCR, and TCRdb kept only the in-frame ones, dropping some. The sample has some 25,000 clones; 90% are singletons. Sequences were derived from peripheral blood, sampled from a patient treated with photon-based radiotherapy. All receptors derive from a woman aged 45-60 years with cholangiocarcinoma. CDR3s include the opening cysteine and the closing phenylalanine or tryptophan. Each record gives: CDR3 protein, CDR3 DNA, D gene, V gene, CDR3 length, clone size, J gene. D genes are given only for firm matches. Expanded clones get a size class; other rows say once, few or many, or leave the size out.

CASSLGRGRGLRTDTQYF	TGTGCCAGCAGCTTAGGTCGCGGCCGGGGATTGCGCACAGATACGCAGTATTTT	.	TRBV11-3	18	.	TRBJ2-3
CASSQAYSGNTIYF	TGTGCCAGCAGTCAAGCCTACTCTGGAAACACCATATATTTT	.	TRBV5-5	14	.	TRBJ1-3
CASSIMEGGNQPQHF	TGTGCCAGTAGTATAATGGAGGGGGGAAATCAGCCCCAGCATTTT	.	TRBV19	15	.	TRBJ1-5
CAISAATGTNEQFF	TGTGCCATCAGTGCAGCGACGGGGACGAATGAGCAGTTCTTC	.	TRBV10-3	14	.	TRBJ2-1
CASRISGQNNEQFF	TGTGCCAGCAGGATTTCGGGACAAAACAATGAGCAGTTCTTC	.	TRBV27	14	.	TRBJ2-1
CASSHLEDPGLSFTDTQYF	TGTGCCAGCAGCCACCTGGAGGATCCGGGACTATCTTTCACAGATACGCAGTATTTT	TRBD2	TRBV4-2	19	.	TRBJ2-3
CASSQDPQPASGNTIYF	TGCGCCAGCAGCCAAGATCCGCAACCTGCCTCTGGAAACACCATATATTTT	.	TRBV4-3	17	.	TRBJ1-3
CASSQDRGFSYEQYF	TGCGCCAGCAGCCAAGATCGTGGCTTCTCCTACGAGCAGTACTTC	.	TRBV4-3	15	.	TRBJ2-7
CASSFIYQPQHF	TGTGCCAGCAGCTTCATTTATCAGCCCCAGCATTTT	.	TRBV7-2	12	once	TRBJ1-5
CASSIRGDSNQPQHF	TGTGCCAGTAGTATAAGGGGCGATAGCAATCAGCCCCAGCATTTT	.	TRBV19	15	.	TRBJ1-5
CASSLGGTSGVKETQYF	TGTGCCAGCAGCTTAGGGGGGACTAGCGGGGTAAAAGAGACCCAGTACTTC	TRBD2	TRBV7-8	17	.	TRBJ2-5
CASSLTENYGYTF	TGTGCCAGCAGCTTAACAGAGAACTATGGCTACACCTTC	.	TRBV7-8	13	.	TRBJ1-2
CASSTVSYEQYF	TGTGCCAGCAGTACAGTCTCCTACGAGCAGTACTTC	.	TRBV11-2	12	.	TRBJ2-7
CASSLSGQNTEAFF	TGTGCCAGCAGTTTGTCGGGACAGAACACTGAAGCTTTCTTT	.	TRBV25-1	14	.	TRBJ1-1
CAWSVAPRGGYTF	TGTGCCTGGAGTGTAGCCCCAAGGGGAGGCTACACCTTC	.	TRBV30	13	.	TRBJ1-2
CASSWASGGPPNEQFF	TGTGCCAGCAGCTGGGCTAGCGGGGGTCCCCCCAATGAGCAGTTCTTC	TRBD2	TRBV7-9	16	.	TRBJ2-1